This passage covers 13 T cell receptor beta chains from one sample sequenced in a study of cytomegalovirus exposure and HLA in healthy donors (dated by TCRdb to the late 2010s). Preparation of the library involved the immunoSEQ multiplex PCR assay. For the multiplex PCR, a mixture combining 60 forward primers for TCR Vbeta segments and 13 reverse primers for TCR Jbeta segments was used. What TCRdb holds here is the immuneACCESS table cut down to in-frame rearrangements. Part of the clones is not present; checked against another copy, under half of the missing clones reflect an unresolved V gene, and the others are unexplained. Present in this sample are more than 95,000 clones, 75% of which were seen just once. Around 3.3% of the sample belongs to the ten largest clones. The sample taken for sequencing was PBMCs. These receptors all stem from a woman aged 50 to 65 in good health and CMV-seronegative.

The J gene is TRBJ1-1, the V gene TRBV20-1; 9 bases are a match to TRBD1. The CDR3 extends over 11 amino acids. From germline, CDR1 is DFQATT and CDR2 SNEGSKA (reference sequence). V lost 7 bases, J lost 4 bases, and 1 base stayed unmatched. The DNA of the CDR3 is TGCAGTGAGACAGGGGGCACTGAAGCTTTCTTT. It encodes CSETGGTEAFF.

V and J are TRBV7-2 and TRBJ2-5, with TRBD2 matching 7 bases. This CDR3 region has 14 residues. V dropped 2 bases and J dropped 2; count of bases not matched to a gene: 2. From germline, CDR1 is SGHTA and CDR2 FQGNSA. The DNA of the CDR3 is TGTGCCAGCAGCTTATTCGGGGGGCAAGAGACCCAGTACTTC. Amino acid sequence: CASSLFGGQETQYF.

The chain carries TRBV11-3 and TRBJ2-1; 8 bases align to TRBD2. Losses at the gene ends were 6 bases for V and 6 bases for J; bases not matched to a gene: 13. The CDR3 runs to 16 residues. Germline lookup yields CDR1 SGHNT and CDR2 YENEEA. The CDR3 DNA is TGTGCCAGCAGTTCTGACCGGGGGGGTTGGGGCAATGAGCAGTTCTTC. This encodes CASSSDRGGWGNEQFF.

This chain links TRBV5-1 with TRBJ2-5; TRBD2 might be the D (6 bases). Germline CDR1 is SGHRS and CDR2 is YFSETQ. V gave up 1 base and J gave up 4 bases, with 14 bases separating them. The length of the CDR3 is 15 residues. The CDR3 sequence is CASSLLGLASETQYF. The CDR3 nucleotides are TGCGCCAGCAGCTTGCTGGGCCTAGCGTCAGAGACCCAGTACTTC.

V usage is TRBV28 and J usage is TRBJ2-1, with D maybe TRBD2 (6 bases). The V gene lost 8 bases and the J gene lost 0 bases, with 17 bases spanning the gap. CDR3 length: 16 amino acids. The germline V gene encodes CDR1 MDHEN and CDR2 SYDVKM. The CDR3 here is CASGLLRESSYNEQFF. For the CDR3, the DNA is TGTGCCAGCGGCCTTCTTCGGGAGTCCTCCTACAATGAGCAGTTCTTC. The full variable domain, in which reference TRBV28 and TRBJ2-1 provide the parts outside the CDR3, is DVKVTQSSRYLVKRTGEKVFLECVQDMDHENMFWYRQDPGLGLRLIYFSYDVKMKEKGDIPEGYSVSREKKERFSLILESASTNQTSMYLCASGLLRESSYNEQFFGPGTRLTVL.

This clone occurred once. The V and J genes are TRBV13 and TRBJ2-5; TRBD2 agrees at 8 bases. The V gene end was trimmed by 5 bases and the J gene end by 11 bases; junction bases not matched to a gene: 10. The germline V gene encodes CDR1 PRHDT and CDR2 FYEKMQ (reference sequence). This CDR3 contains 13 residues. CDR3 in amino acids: CASSRGLQREQYF. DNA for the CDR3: TGTGCCAGCAGCCGAGGTCTGCAGCGGGAGCAGTACTTC. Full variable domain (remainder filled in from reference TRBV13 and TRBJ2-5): AAGVIQSPRHLIKEKRETATLKCYPIPRHDTVYWYQQGPGQDPQFLISFYEKMQSDKGSIPDRFSAQQFSDYHSELNMSSLELGDSALYFCASSRGLQREQYFGPGTRLLVL.

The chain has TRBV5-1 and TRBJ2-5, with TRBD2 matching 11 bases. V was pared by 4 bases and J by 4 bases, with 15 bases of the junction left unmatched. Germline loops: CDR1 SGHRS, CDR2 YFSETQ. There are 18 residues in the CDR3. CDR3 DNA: TGCGCCAGCAGCCGGATTCTAGCGGGAGGTTTAGTGCCAGAGACCCAGTACTTC. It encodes CASSRILAGGLVPETQYF.

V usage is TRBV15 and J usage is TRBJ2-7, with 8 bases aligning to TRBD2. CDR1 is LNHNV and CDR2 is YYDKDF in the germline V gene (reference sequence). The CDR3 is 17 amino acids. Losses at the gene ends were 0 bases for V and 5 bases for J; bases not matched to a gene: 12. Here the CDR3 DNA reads TGTGCCACCAGCAGAGATTCCACGGGAGGGCCGCCAAACGAGCAGTACTTC. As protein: CATSRDSTGGPPNEQYF. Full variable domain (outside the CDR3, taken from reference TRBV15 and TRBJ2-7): DAMVIQNPRYQVTQFGKPVTLSCSQTLNHNVMYWYQQKSSQAPKLLFHYYDKDFNNEADTPDNFQSRRPNTSFCFLDIRSPGLGDTAMYLCATSRDSTGGPPNEQYFGPGTRLTVT.

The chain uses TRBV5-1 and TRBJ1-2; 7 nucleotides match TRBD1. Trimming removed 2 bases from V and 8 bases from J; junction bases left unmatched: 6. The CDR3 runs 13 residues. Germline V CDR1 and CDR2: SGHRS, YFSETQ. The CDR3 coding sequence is TGCGCCAGCAGCTTAAACAGGGGCGACGGCTACACCTTC. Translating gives CASSLNRGDGYTF.

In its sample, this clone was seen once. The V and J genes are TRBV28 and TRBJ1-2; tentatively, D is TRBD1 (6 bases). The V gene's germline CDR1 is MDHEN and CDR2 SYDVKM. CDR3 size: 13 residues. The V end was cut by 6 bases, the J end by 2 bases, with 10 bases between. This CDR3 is CASRDSRNYGYTF. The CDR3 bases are TGTGCCAGCAGGGACAGTAGGAACTATGGCTACACCTTC.

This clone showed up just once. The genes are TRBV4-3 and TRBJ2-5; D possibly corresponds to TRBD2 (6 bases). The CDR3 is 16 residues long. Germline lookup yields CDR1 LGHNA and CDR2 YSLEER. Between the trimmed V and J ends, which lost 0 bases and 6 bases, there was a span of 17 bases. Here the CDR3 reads CASSQDIGLPPQTQYF. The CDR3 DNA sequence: TGCGCCAGCAGCCAAGACATTGGACTACCACCACAGACCCAGTACTTC.

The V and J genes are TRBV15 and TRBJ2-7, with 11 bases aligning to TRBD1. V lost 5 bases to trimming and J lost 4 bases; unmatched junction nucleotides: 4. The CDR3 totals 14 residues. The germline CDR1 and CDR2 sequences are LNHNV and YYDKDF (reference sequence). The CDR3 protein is CATSWGTGGYEQYF. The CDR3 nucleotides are TGTGCCACCAGCTGGGGGACAGGGGGGTACGAGCAGTACTTC.

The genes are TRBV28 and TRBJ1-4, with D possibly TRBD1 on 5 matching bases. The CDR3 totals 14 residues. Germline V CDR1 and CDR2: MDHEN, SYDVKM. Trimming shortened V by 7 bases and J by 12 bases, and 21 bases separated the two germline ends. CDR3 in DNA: TGTGCCAGCAAGGAGGGGACCAGGAAGCTAGAACTGTTTTTT. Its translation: CASKEGTRKLELFF.